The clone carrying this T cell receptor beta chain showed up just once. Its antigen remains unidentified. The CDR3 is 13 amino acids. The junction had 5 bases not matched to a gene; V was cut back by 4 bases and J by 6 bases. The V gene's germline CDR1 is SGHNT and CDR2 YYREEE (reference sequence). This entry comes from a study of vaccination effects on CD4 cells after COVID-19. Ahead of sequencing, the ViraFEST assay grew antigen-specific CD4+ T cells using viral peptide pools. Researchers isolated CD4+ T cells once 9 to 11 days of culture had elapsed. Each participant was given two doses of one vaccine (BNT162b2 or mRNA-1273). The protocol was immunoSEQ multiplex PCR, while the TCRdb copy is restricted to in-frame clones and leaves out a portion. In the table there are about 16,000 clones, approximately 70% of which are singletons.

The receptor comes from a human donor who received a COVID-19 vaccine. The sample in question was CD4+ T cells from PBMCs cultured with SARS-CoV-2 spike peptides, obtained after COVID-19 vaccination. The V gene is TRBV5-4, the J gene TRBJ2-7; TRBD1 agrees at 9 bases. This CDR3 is CASSRDRAAEQYF. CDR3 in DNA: TGTGCCAGCAGCCGGGACAGGGCGGCCGAGCAGTACTTC.